The 28 T cell receptor beta chains presented below share a single source sample, sequenced in a study of T cell responses to AZD1222 COVID-19 vaccine. The table came from immunoSEQ multiplex PCR; TCRdb's copy has only in-frame clones and leaves some out. In the table there are some 130,000 clones, about nine tenths of which are singletons. This material consisted of peripheral blood, taken on day 0 of AZD1222 vaccination. Receptor source: an adult in good health.

This clone was observed once. This sequence joins TRBV7-3 and TRBJ1-2, with D unresolved. Germline V lookup: CDR1 SGHTA, CDR2 FQGTGA. Trimming shortened V by 0 bases and J by 6 bases, and 8 bases separated the two germline ends. This CDR3 has 13 residues. The CDR3 protein is CASSLTPEDGYTF. CDR3 DNA sequence: TGTGCCAGCAGCTTAACCCCGGAGGATGGCTACACCTTC.

This chain connects TRBV5-1 to TRBJ2-1, with D hard to call. This CDR3 has 13 amino acids. CDR1 SGHRS and CDR2 YFSETQ come from the germline V gene. Trimming took 4 bases from V and 5 from J, leaving 10 bases between them. CDR3 in DNA: TGCGCCAGCAGCGTCCAGGCGGACAATGAGCAGTTCTTC. It specifies CASSVQADNEQFF.

V usage is TRBV12-3 or TRBV12-4 and J usage is TRBJ2-5; either TRBD1 or TRBD2 may supply D (5 bases each). Trimming pared 4 bases from V and 5 bases from J, leaving 8 bases between. This CDR3 has 12 residues. CDR3 loop: CASSWGWETQYF. As DNA, the CDR3 is TGTGCCAGCAGTTGGGGGTGGGAGACCCAGTACTTC.

J is TRBJ1-2 and V is TRBV12-3 or TRBV12-4, with TRBD1 identical over 7 bases. The CDR3 has 13 amino acids. Trimming cost V 8 bases and J 4 bases; bases outside gene matches: 7. The CDR3 protein is CASWRTGTYGYTF. DNA of the CDR3: TGTGCCAGCTGGAGGACAGGAACCTATGGCTACACCTTC.

V usage is TRBV28 and J usage is TRBJ1-2, with 7 bases aligning to TRBD1. Germline V gene sequence: CDR1 MDHEN, CDR2 SYDVKM. CDR3 size: 14 residues. J lost 6 bases, V lost 6 bases, and 10 bases had no gene match. The CDR3 sequence is CASRPGQVGDGYTF. CDR3 nucleotide sequence: TGTGCCAGCAGACCAGGACAGGTCGGGGATGGCTACACCTTC.

This clone was seen a handful of times. The gene calls are TRBV10-3 and TRBJ1-1, with TRBD1 matching 7 bases. Germline V CDR1 and CDR2: ENHRY, SYGVKD. The J segment lost 5 bases and the V segment lost 10 bases, leaving 10 bases of the junction unmatched. The CDR3 consists of 13 residues. The CDR3 spells CASSARGLTEAFF. The CDR3 nucleotides are TGTGCCAGCTCTGCCAGGGGGTTAACTGAAGCTTTCTTT.

This clone was observed a handful of times. V gene TRBV4-3 combines with J gene TRBJ2-2, with TRBD1 matching over 7 bases. The CDR3 loop spans 19 amino acids. The germline V gene has CDR1 LGHNA and CDR2 YSLEER. V was clipped by 0 bases and J by 6 bases; unmatched bases: 16. The CDR3 nucleotides read TGCGCCAGCAGCCAAGATCTTCCGGGACAGACTCTATTGTCCGGGGAGCTGTTTTTT. It translates to CASSQDLPGQTLLSGELFF.

The chain couples TRBV27 to TRBJ1-2; TRBD1 might be the D (5 bases). Germline values: CDR1 MNHEY, CDR2 SMNVEV (reference sequence). V lost 4 bases to trimming and J lost 9 bases, with 27 bases between them. The CDR3 extends over 17 amino acids. The CDR3 sequence is CASSSMRAGSILGRYTF. The CDR3 DNA reads as TGTGCCAGCAGTTCCATGAGGGCAGGGTCGATATTGGGGCGCTACACCTTC.

The V and J genes are TRBV5-1 and TRBJ2-3; TRBD1 agrees at 11 bases. CDR1 is SGHRS, CDR2 YFSETQ, per germline. V lost 4 bases and J lost 2; bases outside the gene matches: 6. This CDR3 is built from 16 residues. The chain's CDR3 is CASSPGTGGNTDTQYF. The CDR3 DNA reads as TGCGCCAGCAGCCCGGGGACAGGGGGAAACACAGATACGCAGTATTTT.

This rearrangement joins TRBV9 to TRBJ1-3, with unresolved D. V was cut by 4 bases and J by 2 bases, with 19 bases left in between. From germline, CDR1 is SGDLS and CDR2 YYNGEE. The CDR3 sequence is 17 residues long. The CDR3 here is CASSPQTQLATGNTIYF. In DNA, the CDR3 is TGTGCCAGCAGCCCCCAAACACAGCTGGCGACTGGAAACACCATATATTTT.

To note about this clone: The identical CDR3 is also encoded by other nucleotide sequences in the sample. The V gene is TRBV18, the J gene TRBJ2-7; D is undetermined. Germline-derived CDR1 and CDR2 are KGHSH and LQKENI. This CDR3 contains 14 residues. The V end was cut by 0 bases, the J end by 2 bases, with 8 bases between. CDR3 DNA: TGTGCCAGCTCACCACCTCAGACAACCTACGAGCAGTACTTC. It encodes CASSPPQTTYEQYF.

Details on this clone: A read error may produce the germline difference seen at one junction end. The chain has TRBV19 and TRBJ1-1; D remains ambiguous. Germline V gene data show CDR1 as LNHDA and CDR2 as SQIVND (reference sequence). The CDR3 has 14 residues. Here the CDR3 DNA reads TGTGCCAGCAGTAGGTTTGAAGTGAACACTGAAGCTTTCTTT. Protein product: CASSRFEVNTEAFF.

The gene calls are TRBV6-5 and TRBJ1-4; 7 nucleotides agree with TRBD1. There are 15 residues in the CDR3. CDR1 is MNHEY and CDR2 is SVGAGI in the germline V gene. V was clipped by 7 bases and J by 2 bases; unmatched bases: 7. In nucleotides, the CDR3 is TGTGCCAGCATGACCCTACAGGGGACTAATGAAAAACTGTTTTTT. Translation gives CASMTLQGTNEKLFF.

The chain joins TRBV13 to TRBJ1-5, with 9 bases fitting TRBD1. Trimming at V came to 5 bases and at J to 4 bases, leaving 3 bases not matched to a gene. CDR3 length: 14 amino acids. Germline assignment: CDR1 PRHDT and CDR2 FYEKMQ (reference sequence). The CDR3 sequence is CASSLGTGNQPQHF. CDR3 DNA sequence: TGTGCCAGCAGCCTCGGGACAGGGAATCAGCCCCAGCATTTT.

The chain links TRBV7-2 to TRBJ1-3; no clear D. CDR1 is SGHTA and CDR2 is FQGNSA in the germline V gene. The V end lost 5 bases, the J end lost 1 base, and 12 bases lay between the germline ends. CDR3 length: 15 amino acids. The CDR3 here is CASSPRRASGNTIYF. The CDR3 bases are TGTGCCAGCAGCCCCCGGAGGGCGTCTGGAAACACCATATATTTT.

A single count supports this clone. The CDR3 protein is CARAGATNEKLFF. As DNA, the CDR3 is TGTGCTCGGGCAGGCGCAACTAATGAAAAACTGTTTTTT. The rearrangement uses TRBV30 and TRBJ1-4, with D uncertain. Germline values: CDR1 GTSNPN, CDR2 SVGIG (reference sequence). This CDR3 has 13 amino acids.

The J gene is TRBJ2-3, the V gene TRBV12-3 or TRBV12-4; 8 bases are a match to TRBD2. The ends lost 7 bases at V and 11 bases at J; junction bases unmatched: 11. The length of the CDR3 is 13 residues. The CDR3 bases are TGTGCCAGCACCATACCTAGCGGGTCGAGGCAGTATTTT. Protein: CASTIPSGSRQYF.

This clone came up once. V and J are TRBV2 and TRBJ2-7, with TRBD1 identical over 10 bases. The CDR3 has 13 residues. The germline V gene has CDR1 SNHLY and CDR2 FYNNEI. V shed 6 bases and J 4 bases; nucleotides not matched to a gene: 3. The CDR3 bases are TGTGCCAGCAGGGGACAGGGGTGGTACGAGCAGTACTTC. Its protein is CASRGQGWYEQYF.

The rearrangement joins TRBV12-3 or TRBV12-4 to TRBJ2-1; D is unclear. CDR3 size: 10 residues. Deletions cut 6 bases from V and 12 bases from J, with 9 bases between. The DNA for the CDR3 is TGTGCCAGCAGCCAGACACGGCAGTTCTTC. Translating gives CASSQTRQFF.

The chain links TRBV4-1 to TRBJ2-1; D is perhaps TRBD2 (5 bases). Trimming cost V 5 bases and J 6 bases, with 20 bases left between them. The CDR3 is made up of 16 amino acids. Germline V gene sequence: CDR1 MGHRA, CDR2 YSYEKL. The CDR3 DNA is TGCGCCAGCAGCTATTTCGTCGGGCTTGGGAGCAATGAGCAGTTCTTC. Translated, it gives CASSYFVGLGSNEQFF.

This chain joins TRBV7-2 and TRBJ1-2; TRBD1 aligns across 7 bases. The CDR3 sequence is 14 residues long. With V trimmed by 1 base and J by 8 bases, 7 bases remained unmatched. Germline assignment: CDR1 SGHTA and CDR2 FQGNSA. This CDR3 reads CASSLVVGQAGYTF. CDR3 in DNA: TGTGCCAGCAGCTTAGTGGTCGGACAGGCAGGCTACACCTTC.

The chain links TRBV19 to TRBJ1-2, with 7 bases lining up with TRBD1. The CDR3 has 14 amino acids. V shed 3 bases and J 4 bases; nucleotides not matched to a gene: 5. Germline V lookup: CDR1 LNHDA, CDR2 SQIVND (reference sequence). The CDR3 loop is CASSIQGVPYGYTF. The CDR3, as DNA: TGTGCCAGTAGTATTCAGGGGGTTCCCTATGGCTACACCTTC.

The rearrangement uses TRBV28 and TRBJ2-2; D gene unclear. This CDR3 comprises 14 residues. From germline, CDR1 is MDHEN and CDR2 SYDVKM. V dropped 2 bases and J dropped 6 bases, with 10 bases sitting between them. CDR3 sequence: CASSLANGPGELFF. As DNA, the CDR3 is TGTGCCAGCAGTTTAGCAAACGGGCCCGGGGAGCTGTTTTTT.

The rearrangement links TRBV10-1 to TRBJ2-2; TRBD2 is a possible D gene (5 bases). The length of the CDR3 is 16 residues. Germline V gene sequence: CDR1 WNHNN, CDR2 SYGVQD (reference sequence). Trimming stripped 0 bases from V and 1 base from J, with 9 bases between. The CDR3 DNA sequence: TGCGCCAGCAGTGAGTCCTGGGCGGGGAACACCGGGGAGCTGTTTTTT. This codes for CASSESWAGNTGELFF.

V usage is TRBV28 and J usage is TRBJ1-4; 8 bases fit TRBD1. Germline V lookup: CDR1 MDHEN, CDR2 SYDVKM. The CDR3 spans 18 residues. V lost 3 bases and J lost 0; bases outside the gene matches: 9. CDR3 in DNA: TGTGCCAGCAGTTTCCACCCGGGACAGGACGCAACTAATGAAAAACTGTTTTTT. Amino acids: CASSFHPGQDATNEKLFF.

The J gene is TRBJ1-5, the V gene TRBV19; 8 positions agree with TRBD1. The CDR3 spans 13 residues. J gave up 4 bases and V 8 bases, and 4 bases lay outside the gene matches. Germline values: CDR1 LNHDA, CDR2 SQIVND (reference sequence). The CDR3 reads CASRTGWNQPQHF. CDR3 DNA sequence: TGTGCCAGTCGGACAGGGTGGAATCAGCCCCAGCATTTT.

The V call is TRBV11-2, the J call TRBJ2-1; 14 nucleotides match TRBD2. This CDR3 is 19 amino acids long. The ends lost 4 bases at V and 1 base at J; junction bases unmatched: 9. CDR1 and CDR2 (germline): SGHAT, FQNNGV. The CDR3 region is CASSSRTSGGSKSYNEQFF. CDR3 coding DNA: TGTGCCAGCAGCTCCCGGACTAGCGGGGGGTCCAAATCCTACAATGAGCAGTTCTTC.

This clone was detected a few times. The chain couples TRBV4-3 to TRBJ1-4; possible D gene TRBD1, 6 bases. The CDR3 totals 16 residues. V was pared by 0 bases and J by 4 bases, with 12 bases between. Germline lookup yields CDR1 LGHNA and CDR2 YSLEER. DNA of the CDR3: TGCGCCAGCAGCCAAGATGAAAGGGGGATTAATGAAAAACTGTTTTTT. Its protein is CASSQDERGINEKLFF.